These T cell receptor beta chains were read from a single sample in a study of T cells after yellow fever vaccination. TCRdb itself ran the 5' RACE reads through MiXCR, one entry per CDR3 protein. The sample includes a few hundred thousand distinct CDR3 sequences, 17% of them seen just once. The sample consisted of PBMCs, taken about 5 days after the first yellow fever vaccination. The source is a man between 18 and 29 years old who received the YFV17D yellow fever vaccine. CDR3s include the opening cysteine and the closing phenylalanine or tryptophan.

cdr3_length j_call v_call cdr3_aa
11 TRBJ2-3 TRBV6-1 CASRDWDSPSF
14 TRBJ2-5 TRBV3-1 CASSLPLYQETQYF
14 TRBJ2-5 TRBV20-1 CSVTHDRVAETQYF
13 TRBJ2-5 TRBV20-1 CSAAGSGEETQYF
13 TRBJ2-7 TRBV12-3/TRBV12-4 CASRPLGTGRLYF
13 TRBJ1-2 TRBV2 CASSERTDYGYTF
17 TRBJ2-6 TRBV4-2 CASSQLDRASGANVLTF
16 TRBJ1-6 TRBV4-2 CASSQVESSYNSPLHF
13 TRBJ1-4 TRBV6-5 CASSYRGVEKLFF
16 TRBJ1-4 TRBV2 CASSDVGLSTNEKLFF
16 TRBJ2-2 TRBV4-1 CASSQDPDTNTGELFF
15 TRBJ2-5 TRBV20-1 CSAPGIRGYQETQYF
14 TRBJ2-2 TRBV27 CASSLSKLTGELFF
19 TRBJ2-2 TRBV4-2 CASSQAAGTSGGLAGELFF
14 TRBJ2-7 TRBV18 CASSPIPSGYEQYF
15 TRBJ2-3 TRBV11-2 CASSTRDRVVDTQYF
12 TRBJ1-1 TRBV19 CASSITRGQAFF
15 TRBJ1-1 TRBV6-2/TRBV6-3 CASSYLGGVNTEAFF
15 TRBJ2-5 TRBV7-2 CASRHSGGPQETQYF
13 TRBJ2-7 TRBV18 CASSPPYTYEQYF
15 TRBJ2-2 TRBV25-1 CASSGPGLGTGELFF
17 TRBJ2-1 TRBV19 CASSPEPLAGGINEQFF
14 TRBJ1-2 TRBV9 CASSTRTGGGGYTF
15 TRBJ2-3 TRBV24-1 CATSEGGEGTDTQYF
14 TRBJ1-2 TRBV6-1 CASRGPLEIYGYTF
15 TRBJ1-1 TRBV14 CASSPDTARSTEAFF
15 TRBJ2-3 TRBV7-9 CASRSYRGHADTQYF
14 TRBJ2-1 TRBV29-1 CSVDPGQGVNEQFF
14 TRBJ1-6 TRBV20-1 CSARDPGLNSPLHF
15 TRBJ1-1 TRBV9 CASSQYMTENTEAFF
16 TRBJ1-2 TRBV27 CASSSVGTGGFVGYTF
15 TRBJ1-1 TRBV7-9 CASSPLVGVRTEAFF
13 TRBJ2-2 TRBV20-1 CSAPDRVTGELFF
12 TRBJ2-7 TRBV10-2 CASRDNSYEQYF
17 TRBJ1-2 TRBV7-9 CASSQERTITANYGYTF
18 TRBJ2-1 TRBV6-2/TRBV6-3 CASSYSRGLAGGAGEQFF
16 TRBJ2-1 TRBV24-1 CATSDAAAGFYNEQFF
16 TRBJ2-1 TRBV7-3 CASALDGGSSYNEQFF
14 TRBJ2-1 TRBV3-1 CASSITRGRDEQFF
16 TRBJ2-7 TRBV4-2 CASSQATYSVKYEQYF
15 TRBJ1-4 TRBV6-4 CASSESHRDREKLFF
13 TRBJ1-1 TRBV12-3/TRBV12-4 CASSSVGDTEAFF
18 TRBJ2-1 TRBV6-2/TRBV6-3 CASSGLGAGAAEYNEQFF
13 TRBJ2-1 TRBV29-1 CSVEGQRHNEQFF
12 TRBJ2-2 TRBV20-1 CSASPYTGELFF
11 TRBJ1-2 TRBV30 CACRGAFGYTF
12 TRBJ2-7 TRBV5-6 CASGAGGGEQYF
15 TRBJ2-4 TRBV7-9 CASSPVGTSGNIQYF